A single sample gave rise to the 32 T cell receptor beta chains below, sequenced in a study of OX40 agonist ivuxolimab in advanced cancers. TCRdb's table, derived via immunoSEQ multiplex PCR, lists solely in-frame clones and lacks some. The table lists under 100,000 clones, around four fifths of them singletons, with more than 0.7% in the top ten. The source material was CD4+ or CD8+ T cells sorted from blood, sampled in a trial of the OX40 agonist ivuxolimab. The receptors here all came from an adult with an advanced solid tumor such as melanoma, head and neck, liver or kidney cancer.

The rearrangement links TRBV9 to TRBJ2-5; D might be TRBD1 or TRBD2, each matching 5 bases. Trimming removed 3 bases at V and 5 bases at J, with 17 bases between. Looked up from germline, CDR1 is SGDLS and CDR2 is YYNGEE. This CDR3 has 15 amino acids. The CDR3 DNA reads TGTGCCAGCAGCGCATCCGGGACGGTGGTGGAGACCCAGTACTTC. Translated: CASSASGTVVETQYF.

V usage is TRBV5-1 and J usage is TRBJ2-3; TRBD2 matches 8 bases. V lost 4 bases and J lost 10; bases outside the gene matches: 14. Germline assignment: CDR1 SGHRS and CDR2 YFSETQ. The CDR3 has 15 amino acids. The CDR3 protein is CASSPPGLEIRAQYF. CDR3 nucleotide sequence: TGCGCCAGCAGCCCCCCGGGACTAGAGATTAGGGCGCAGTATTTT.

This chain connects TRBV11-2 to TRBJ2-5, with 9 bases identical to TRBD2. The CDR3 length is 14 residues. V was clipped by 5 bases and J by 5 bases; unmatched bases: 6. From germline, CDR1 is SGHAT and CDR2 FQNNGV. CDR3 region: CASSQGLAIETQYF. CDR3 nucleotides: TGTGCCAGCAGCCAAGGACTAGCGATTGAGACCCAGTACTTC.

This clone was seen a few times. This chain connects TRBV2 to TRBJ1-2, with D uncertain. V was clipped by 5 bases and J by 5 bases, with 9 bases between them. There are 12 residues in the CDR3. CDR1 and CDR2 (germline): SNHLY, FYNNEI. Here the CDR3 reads CASSSDTYGYTF. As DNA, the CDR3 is TGTGCCAGCAGTTCAGACACTTATGGCTACACCTTC.

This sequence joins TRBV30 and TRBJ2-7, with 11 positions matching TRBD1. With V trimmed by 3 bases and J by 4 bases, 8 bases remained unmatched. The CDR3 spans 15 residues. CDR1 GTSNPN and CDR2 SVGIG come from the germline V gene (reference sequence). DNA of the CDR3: TGTGCCTGGAGCGACGGACAGGGGGCAAGATACGAGCAGTACTTC. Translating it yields CAWSDGQGARYEQYF.

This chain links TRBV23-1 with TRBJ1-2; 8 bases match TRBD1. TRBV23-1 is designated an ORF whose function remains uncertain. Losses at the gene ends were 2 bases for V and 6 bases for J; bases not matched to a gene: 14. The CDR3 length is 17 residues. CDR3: CASSQIGGRDRKHGYTF. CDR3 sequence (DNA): TGCGCCAGCAGTCAAATCGGGGGCCGGGACAGGAAACATGGCTACACCTTC.

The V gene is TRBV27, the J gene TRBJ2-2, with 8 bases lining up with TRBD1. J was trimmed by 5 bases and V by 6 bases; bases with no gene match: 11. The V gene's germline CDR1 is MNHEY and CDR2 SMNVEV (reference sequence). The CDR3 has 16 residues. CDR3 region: CASSRSGTGLTGELFF. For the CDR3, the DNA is TGTGCCAGCAGCAGATCCGGGACAGGCTTAACCGGGGAGCTGTTTTTT.

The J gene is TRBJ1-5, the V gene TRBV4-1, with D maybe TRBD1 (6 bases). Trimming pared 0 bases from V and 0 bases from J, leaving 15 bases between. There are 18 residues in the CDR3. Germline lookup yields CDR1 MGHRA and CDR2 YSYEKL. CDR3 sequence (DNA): TGCGCCAGCAGCCAAGATTCGGACAGCGATTATAGCAATCAGCCCCAGCATTTT. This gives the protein CASSQDSDSDYSNQPQHF.

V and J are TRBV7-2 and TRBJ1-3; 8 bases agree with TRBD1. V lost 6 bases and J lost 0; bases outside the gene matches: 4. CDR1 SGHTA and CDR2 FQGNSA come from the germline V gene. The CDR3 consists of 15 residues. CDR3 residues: CASRRGTGSGNTIYF. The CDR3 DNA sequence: TGTGCCAGCAGGCGAGGGACAGGCTCTGGAAACACCATATATTTT.

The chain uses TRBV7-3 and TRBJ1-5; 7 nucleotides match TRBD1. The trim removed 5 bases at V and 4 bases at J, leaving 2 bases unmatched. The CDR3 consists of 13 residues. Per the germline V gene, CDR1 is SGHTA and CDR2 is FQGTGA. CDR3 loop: CASSLDRNQPQHF. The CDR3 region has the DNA TGTGCCAGCAGCCTGGACAGGAATCAGCCCCAGCATTTT. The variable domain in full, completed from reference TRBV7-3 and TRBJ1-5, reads GAGVSQTPSNKVTEKGKYVELRCDPISGHTALYWYRQSLGQGPEFLIYFQGTGAADDSGLPNDRFFAVRPEGSVSTLKIQRTERGDSAVYLCASSLDRNQPQHFGDGTRLSIL.

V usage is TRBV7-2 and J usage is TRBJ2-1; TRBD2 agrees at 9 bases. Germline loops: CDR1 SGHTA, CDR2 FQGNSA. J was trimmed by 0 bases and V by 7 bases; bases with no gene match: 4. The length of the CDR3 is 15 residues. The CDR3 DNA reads TGTGCCAGCACCGGAGCGGGGGGCTCCTACAATGAGCAGTTCTTC. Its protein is CASTGAGGSYNEQFF.

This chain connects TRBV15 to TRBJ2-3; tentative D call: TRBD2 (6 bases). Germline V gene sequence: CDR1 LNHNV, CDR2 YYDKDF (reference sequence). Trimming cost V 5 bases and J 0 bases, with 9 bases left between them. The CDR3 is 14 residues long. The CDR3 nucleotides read TGTGCCACCAGCCTCGGGAGCAGCACAGATACGCAGTATTTT. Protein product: CATSLGSSTDTQYF.

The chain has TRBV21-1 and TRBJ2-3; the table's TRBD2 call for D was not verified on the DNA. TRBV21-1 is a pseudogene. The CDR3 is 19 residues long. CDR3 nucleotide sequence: TGTGCCAGCAGCAAATATGGAGAACGACTAGCGAATACCAGGGATACGCAGTATTTT. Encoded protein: CASSKYGERLANTRDTQYF.

CDR3 nucleotide sequence: TGTGCCAGCAGCTTAGTCGCGGGTCTACACGCAGATACGCAGTATTTT. Protein: CASSLVAGLHADTQYF. This rearrangement joins TRBV7-2 to TRBJ2-3, with a possible D match to TRBD2 (5 bases). From germline, CDR1 is SGHTA and CDR2 FQGNSA. Trimming pared 1 base from V and 4 bases from J, leaving 15 bases between. The CDR3 length is 16 residues.

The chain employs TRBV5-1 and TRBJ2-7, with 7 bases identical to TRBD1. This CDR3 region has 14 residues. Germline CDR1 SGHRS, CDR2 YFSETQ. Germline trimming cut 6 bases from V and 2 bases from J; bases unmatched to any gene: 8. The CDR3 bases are TGCGCCAGCACCCAGGGAAGGGGGCCCTACGAGCAGTACTTC. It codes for CASTQGRGPYEQYF.

The CDR3 DNA follows: TGCGCCAGCAGCCCAGGGACTAGCGGGGCTCAAGAGACCCAGTACTTC. The encoded protein is CASSPGTSGAQETQYF. This rearrangement joins TRBV5-1 to TRBJ2-5; TRBD2 agrees at 13 bases. This CDR3 spans 16 amino acids. V shed 4 bases and J 2 bases; nucleotides not matched to a gene: 5. Germline V gene sequence: CDR1 SGHRS, CDR2 YFSETQ.

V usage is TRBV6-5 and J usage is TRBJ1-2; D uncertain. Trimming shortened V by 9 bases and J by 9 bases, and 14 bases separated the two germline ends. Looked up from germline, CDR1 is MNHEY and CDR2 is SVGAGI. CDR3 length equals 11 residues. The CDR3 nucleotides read TGTGCCAGTCGACTGGCCTCAAGCTACACCTTC. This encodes CASRLASSYTF.

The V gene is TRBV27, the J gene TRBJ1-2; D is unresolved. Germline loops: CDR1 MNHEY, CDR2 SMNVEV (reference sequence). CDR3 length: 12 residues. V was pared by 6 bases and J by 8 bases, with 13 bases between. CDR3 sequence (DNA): TGTGCCAGCAGCTTGCCTGTGAGGGGCTACACCTTC. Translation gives CASSLPVRGYTF.

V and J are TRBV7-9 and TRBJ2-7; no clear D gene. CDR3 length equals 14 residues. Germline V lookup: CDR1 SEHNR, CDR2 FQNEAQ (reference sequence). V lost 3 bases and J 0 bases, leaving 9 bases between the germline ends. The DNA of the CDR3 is TGTGCCAGCAGCTTGCTTGGGGTCTCCTACGAGCAGTACTTC. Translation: CASSLLGVSYEQYF.

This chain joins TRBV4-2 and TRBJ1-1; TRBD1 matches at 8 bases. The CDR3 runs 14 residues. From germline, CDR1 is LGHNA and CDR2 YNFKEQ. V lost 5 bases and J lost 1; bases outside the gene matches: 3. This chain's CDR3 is CASSNGQGNTEAFF. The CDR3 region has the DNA TGTGCCAGCAGCAATGGACAGGGGAACACTGAAGCTTTCTTT.

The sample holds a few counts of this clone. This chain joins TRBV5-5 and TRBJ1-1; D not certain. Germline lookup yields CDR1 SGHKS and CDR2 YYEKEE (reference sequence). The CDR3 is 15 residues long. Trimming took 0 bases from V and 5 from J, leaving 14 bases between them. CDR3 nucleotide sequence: TGTGCCAGCAGCTTGGCCACAGCCCCCGGAACTGAAGCTTTCTTT. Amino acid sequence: CASSLATAPGTEAFF. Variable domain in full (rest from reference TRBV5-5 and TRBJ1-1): DAGVTQSPTHLIKTRGQQVTLRCSPISGHKSVSWYQQVLGQGPQFIFQYYEKEERGRGNFPDRFSARQFPNYSSELNVNALLLGDSALYLCASSLATAPGTEAFFGQGTRLTVV.

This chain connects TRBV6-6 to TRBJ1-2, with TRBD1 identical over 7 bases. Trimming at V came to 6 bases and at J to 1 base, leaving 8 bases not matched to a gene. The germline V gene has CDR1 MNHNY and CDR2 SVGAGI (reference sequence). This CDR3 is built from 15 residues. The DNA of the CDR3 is TGTGCCAGCAGCAGGGGGGGAGGACTTAACTATGGCTACACCTTC. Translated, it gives CASSRGGGLNYGYTF.

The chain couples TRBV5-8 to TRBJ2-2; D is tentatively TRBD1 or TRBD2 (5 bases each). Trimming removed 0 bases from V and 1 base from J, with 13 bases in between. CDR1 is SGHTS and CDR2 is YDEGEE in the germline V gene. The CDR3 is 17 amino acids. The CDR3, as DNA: TGTGCCAGCAGCTTGGGCCAGGGAGATCGGAACACCGGGGAGCTGTTTTTT. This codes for CASSLGQGDRNTGELFF.

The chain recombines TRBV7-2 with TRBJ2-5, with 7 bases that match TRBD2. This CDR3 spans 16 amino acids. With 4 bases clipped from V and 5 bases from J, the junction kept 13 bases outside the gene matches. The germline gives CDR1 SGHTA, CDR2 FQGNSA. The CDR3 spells CASSSILTSSGETQYF. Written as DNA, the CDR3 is TGTGCCAGCAGCTCAATACTGACTAGCTCAGGGGAGACCCAGTACTTC.

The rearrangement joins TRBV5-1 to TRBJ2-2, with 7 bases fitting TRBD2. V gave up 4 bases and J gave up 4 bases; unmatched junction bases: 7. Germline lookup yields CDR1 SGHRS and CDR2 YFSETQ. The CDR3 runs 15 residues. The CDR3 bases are TGCGCCAGCAGCGGACTAGTCGGGGGCACCGGGGAGCTGTTTTTT. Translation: CASSGLVGGTGELFF.

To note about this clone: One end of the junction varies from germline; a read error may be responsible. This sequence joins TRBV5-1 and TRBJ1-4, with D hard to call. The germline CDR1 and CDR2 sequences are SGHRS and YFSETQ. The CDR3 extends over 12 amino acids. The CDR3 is CASREGNGKLFF. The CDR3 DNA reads TGCGCCAGCCGGGAAGGGAATGGAAAACTGTTTTTT.

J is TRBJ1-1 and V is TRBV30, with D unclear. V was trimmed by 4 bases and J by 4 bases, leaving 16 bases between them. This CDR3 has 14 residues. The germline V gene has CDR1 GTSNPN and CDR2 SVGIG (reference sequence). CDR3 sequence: CAWMLMGSSTEAFF. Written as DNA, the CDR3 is TGTGCCTGGATGTTAATGGGGTCGTCCACTGAAGCTTTCTTT.

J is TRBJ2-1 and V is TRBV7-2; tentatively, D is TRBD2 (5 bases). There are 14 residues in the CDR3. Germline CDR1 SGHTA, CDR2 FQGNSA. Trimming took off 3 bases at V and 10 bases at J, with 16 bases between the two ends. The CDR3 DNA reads TGTGCCAGCAGCTTTGCCCCTGGGAGCTGGGAGCAGTTCTTC. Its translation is CASSFAPGSWEQFF.

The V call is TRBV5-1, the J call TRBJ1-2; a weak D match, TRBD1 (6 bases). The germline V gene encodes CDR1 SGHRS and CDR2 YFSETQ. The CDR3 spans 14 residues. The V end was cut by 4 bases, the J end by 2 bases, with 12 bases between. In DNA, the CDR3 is TGCGCCAGCAGCCCAGGGGAGGGGAACTATGGCTACACCTTC. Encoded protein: CASSPGEGNYGYTF.

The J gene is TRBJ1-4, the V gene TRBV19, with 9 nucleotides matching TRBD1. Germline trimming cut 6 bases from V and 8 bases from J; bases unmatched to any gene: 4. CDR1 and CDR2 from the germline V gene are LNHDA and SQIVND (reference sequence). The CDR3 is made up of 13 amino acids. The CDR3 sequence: CASRGTGYEKLFF. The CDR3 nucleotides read TGTGCCAGTAGGGGGACAGGGTACGAAAAACTGTTTTTT.

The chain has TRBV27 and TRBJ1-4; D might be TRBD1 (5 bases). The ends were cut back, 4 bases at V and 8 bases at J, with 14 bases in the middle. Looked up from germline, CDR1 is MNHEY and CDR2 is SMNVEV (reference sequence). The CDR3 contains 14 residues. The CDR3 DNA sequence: TGTGCCAGCAGTTGGTGGAGGGGAGGCGAAAAACTGTTTTTT. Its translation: CASSWWRGGEKLFF.

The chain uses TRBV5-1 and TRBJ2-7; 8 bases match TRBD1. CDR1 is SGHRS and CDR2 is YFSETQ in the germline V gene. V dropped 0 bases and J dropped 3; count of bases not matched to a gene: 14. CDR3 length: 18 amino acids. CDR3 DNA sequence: TGCGCCAGCAGCTTGGCAGGGGGCGTTATGGATTGGTTCTACGAGCAGTACTTC. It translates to CASSLAGGVMDWFYEQYF.